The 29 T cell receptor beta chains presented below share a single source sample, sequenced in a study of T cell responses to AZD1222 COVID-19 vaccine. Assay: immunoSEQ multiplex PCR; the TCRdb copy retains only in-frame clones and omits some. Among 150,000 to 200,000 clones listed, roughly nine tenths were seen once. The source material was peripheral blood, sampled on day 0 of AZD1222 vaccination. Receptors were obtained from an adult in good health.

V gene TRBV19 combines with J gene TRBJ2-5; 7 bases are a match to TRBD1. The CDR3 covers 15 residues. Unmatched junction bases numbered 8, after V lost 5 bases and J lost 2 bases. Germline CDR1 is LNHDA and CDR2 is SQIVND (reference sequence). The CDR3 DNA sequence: TGTGCCAGTAGTGGCCGGGACAGTTCTCAAGAGACCCAGTACTTC. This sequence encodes CASSGRDSSQETQYF.

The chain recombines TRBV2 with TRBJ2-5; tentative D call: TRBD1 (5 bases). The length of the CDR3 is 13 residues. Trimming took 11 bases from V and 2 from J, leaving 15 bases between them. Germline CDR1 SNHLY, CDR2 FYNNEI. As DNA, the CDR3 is TGTGCCGTAGATTGCGACAGACAAGAGACCCAGTACTTC. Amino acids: CAVDCDRQETQYF.

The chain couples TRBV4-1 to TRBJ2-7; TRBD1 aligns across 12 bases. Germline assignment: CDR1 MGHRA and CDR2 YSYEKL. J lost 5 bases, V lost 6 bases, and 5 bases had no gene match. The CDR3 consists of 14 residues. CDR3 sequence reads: CASSRDRGPDEQYF. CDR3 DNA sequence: TGCGCCAGCAGTCGGGACAGGGGGCCGGACGAGCAGTACTTC.

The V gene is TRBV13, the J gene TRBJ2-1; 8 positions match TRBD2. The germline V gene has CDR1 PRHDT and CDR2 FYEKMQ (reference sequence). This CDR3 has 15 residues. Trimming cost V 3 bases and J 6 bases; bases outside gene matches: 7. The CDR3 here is CASSFGLASGNEQFF. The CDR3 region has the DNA TGTGCCAGCAGCTTTGGACTAGCTTCGGGCAATGAGCAGTTCTTC.

Here the CDR3 reads CASSVAPGPGGNGYTF. The CDR3 DNA follows: TGTGCCAGCAGCGTAGCCCCAGGGCCTGGGGGGAATGGCTACACCTTC. The chain has TRBV9 and TRBJ1-2; a weak D match, TRBD1 (5 bases). Looked up from germline, CDR1 is SGDLS and CDR2 is YYNGEE. This CDR3 is 16 amino acids long. Trimming shortened V by 0 bases and J by 6 bases, and 18 bases separated the two germline ends.

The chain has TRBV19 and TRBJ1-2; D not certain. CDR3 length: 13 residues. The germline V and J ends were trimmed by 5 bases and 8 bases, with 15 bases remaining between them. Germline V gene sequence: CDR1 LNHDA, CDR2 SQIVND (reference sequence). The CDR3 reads CASSYASIRGYTF. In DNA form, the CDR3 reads TGTGCCAGTAGTTATGCCAGCATTAGGGGCTACACCTTC.

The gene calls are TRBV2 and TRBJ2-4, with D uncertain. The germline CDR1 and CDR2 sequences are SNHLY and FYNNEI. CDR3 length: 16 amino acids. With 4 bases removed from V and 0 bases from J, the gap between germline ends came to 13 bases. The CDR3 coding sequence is TGTGCCAGCAGTGCGGGTGGGGTGGGAGCCAAAAACATTCAGTACTTC. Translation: CASSAGGVGAKNIQYF.

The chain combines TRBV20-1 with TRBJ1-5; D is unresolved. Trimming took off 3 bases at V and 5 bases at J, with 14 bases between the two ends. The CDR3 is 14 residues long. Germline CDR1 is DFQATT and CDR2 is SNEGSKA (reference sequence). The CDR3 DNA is TGCAGTGCTAGTGAAGGGCTCGGGGATCAGCCCCAGCATTTT. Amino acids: CSASEGLGDQPQHF.

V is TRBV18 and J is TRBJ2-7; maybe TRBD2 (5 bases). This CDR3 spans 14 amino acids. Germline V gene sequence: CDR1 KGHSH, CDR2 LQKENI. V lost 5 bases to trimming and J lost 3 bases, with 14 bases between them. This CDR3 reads CASSKAAGFYEQYF. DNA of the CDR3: TGTGCCAGCTCAAAAGCGGCCGGGTTCTACGAGCAGTACTTC.

As DNA, the CDR3 is TGTGCCAGCAGCACCGACACAGGGGTTCAACTAGCAGATACGCAGTATTTT. Residues: CASSTDTGVQLADTQYF. The chain has TRBV7-9 and TRBJ2-3; 7 bases are a match to TRBD1. J gave up 4 bases and V 5 bases, and 15 bases lay outside the gene matches. Germline-derived CDR1 and CDR2 are SEHNR and FQNEAQ (reference sequence). This CDR3 comprises 17 residues.

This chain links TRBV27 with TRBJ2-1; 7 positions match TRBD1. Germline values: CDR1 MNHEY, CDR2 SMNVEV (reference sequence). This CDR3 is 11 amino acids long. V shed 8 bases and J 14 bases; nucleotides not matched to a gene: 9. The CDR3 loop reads CASANRGREFF. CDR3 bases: TGTGCCAGCGCCAACAGGGGCCGGGAGTTCTTC.

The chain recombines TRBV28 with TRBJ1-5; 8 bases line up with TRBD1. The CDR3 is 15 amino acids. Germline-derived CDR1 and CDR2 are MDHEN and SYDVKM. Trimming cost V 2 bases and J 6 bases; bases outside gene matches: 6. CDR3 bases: TGTGCCAGCAGTTTACCAGGACAGGGTGGTCAGCCCCAGCATTTT. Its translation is CASSLPGQGGQPQHF.

As DNA, the CDR3 is TGTGCCAGCAGTGAGCGGGAGACCCAGTACTTC. Translated, it gives CASSERETQYF. The V call is TRBV28, the J call TRBJ2-5, with D possibly matching TRBD2 (5 bases). Trimming removed 5 bases from V and 5 bases from J, with 6 bases in between. This CDR3 is built from 11 residues. Germline assignment: CDR1 MDHEN and CDR2 SYDVKM.

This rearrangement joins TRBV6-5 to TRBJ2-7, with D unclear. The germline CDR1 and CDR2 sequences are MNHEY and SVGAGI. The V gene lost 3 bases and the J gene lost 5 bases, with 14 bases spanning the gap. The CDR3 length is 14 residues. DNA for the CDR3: TGTGCCAGCAGTTATACCAGGAGAGACCACGAGCAGTACTTC. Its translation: CASSYTRRDHEQYF.

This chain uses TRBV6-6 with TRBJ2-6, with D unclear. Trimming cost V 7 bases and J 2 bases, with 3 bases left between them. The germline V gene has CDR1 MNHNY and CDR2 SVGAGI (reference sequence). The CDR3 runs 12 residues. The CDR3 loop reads CASTPGANVLTF. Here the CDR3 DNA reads TGTGCCAGCACTCCTGGGGCCAACGTCCTGACTTTC.

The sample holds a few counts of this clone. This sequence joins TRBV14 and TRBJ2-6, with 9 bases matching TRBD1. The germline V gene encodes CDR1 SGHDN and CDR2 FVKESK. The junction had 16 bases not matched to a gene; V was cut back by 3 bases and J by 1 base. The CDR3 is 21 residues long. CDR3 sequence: CASSHYWNRDRVFSGANVLTF. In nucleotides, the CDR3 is TGTGCCAGCAGCCATTATTGGAACCGGGACAGGGTTTTTTCTGGGGCCAACGTCCTGACTTTC.

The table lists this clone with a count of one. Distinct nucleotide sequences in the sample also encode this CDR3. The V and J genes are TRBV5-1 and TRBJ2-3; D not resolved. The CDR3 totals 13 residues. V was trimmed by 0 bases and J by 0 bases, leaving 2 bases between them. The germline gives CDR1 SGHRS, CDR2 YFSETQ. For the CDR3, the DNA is TGCGCCAGCAGCTTGGGGAGCACAGATACGCAGTATTTT. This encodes CASSLGSTDTQYF.

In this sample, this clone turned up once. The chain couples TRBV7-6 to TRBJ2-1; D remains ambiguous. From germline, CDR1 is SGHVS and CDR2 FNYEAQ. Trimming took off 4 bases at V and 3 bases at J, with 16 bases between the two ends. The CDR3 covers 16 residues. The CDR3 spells CASSSTQAYLYNEQFF. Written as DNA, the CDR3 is TGTGCCAGCAGCTCGACCCAGGCGTACCTCTACAATGAGCAGTTCTTC.

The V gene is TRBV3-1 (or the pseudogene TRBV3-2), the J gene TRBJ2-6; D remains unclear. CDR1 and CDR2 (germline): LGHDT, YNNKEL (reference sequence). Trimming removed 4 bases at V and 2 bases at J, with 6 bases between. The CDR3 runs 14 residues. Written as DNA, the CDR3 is TGTGCCAGCAGCCTTAAAACTGGGGCCAACGTCCTGACTTTC. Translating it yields CASSLKTGANVLTF.

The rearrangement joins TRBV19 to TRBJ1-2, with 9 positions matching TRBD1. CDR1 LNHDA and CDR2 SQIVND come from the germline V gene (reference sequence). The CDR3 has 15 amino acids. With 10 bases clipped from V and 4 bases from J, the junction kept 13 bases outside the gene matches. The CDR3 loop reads CATAETGQGSYGYTF. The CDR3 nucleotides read TGTGCCACGGCAGAAACGGGACAGGGATCCTATGGCTACACCTTC.

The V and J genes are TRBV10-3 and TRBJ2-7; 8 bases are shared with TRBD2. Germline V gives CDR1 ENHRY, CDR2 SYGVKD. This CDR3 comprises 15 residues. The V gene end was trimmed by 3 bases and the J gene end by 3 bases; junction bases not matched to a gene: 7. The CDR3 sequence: CAISEPGGPSYEQYF. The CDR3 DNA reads TGTGCCATCAGTGAACCGGGAGGGCCGAGCTACGAGCAGTACTTC.

The CDR3, as DNA: TGTGCCACCACCACTGGAGGGGAAGGCTACACCTTC. Protein product: CATTTGGEGYTF. The genes are TRBV6-5 and TRBJ1-2; D perhaps matches TRBD1 (5 bases). The CDR3 runs 12 residues. Germline V gene data show CDR1 as MNHEY and CDR2 as SVGAGI. The V end lost 10 bases, the J end lost 8 bases, and 17 bases lay between the germline ends.

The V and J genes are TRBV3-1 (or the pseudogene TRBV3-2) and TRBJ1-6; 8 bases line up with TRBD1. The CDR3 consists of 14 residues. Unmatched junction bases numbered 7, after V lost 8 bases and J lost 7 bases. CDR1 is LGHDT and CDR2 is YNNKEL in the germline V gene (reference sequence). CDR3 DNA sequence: TGTGCCAGCCAGGGGACAGGACGAAATTCACCCCTCCACTTT. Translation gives CASQGTGRNSPLHF.

The DNA of the CDR3 is TGTGCCTGGACCCCTCCCGGGACAGGGGGTGGAAAACTGTTTTTT. The encoded protein is CAWTPPGTGGGKLFF. The chain links TRBV30 to TRBJ1-4; 11 positions agree with TRBD1. V lost 4 bases to trimming and J lost 10 bases; unmatched junction nucleotides: 11. This CDR3 is 15 amino acids long. Germline V gives CDR1 GTSNPN, CDR2 SVGIG (reference sequence).

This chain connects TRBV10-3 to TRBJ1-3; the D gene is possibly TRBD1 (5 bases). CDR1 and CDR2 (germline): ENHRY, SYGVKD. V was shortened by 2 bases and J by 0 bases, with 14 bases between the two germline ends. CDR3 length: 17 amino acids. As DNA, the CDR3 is TGTGCCATCAGTGAGCCCCTGGGACGGCTCTCTGGAAACACCATATATTTT. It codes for CAISEPLGRLSGNTIYF.

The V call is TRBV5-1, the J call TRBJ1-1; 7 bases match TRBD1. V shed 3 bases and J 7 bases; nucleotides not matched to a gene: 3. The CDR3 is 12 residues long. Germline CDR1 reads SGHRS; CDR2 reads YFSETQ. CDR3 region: CASSSGTDEAFF. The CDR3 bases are TGCGCCAGCAGCTCAGGGACAGATGAAGCTTTCTTT. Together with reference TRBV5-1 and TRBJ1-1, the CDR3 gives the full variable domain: KAGVTQTPRYLIKTRGQQVTLSCSPISGHRSVSWYQQTPGQGLQFLFEYFSETQRNKGNFPGRFSGRQFSNSRSEMNVSTLELGDSALYLCASSSGTDEAFFGQGTRLTVV.

The CDR3 DNA follows: TGTGCCAGCAGCCAAGAAGGACTAGCGGGGATTGGCACCGGGGAGCTGTTTTTT. Residues: CASSQEGLAGIGTGELFF. The chain employs TRBV4-2 and TRBJ2-2, with 12 bases aligning to TRBD2. J lost 4 bases, V lost 0 bases, and 6 bases had no gene match. There are 18 residues in the CDR3. The germline V gene encodes CDR1 LGHNA and CDR2 YNFKEQ.

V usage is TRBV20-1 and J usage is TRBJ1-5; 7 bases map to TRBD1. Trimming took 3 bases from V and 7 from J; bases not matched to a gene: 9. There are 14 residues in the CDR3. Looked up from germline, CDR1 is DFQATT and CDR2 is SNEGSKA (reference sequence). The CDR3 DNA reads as TGCAGTGCTAGTATGCGGGCAGGGGGACAGCCCCAGCATTTT. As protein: CSASMRAGGQPQHF.

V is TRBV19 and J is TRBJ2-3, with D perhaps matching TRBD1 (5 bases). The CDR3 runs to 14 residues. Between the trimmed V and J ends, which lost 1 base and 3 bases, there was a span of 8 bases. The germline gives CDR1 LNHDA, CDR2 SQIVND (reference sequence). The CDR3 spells CASSIVRVTDTQYF. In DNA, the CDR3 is TGTGCCAGTAGTATAGTCAGGGTGACAGATACGCAGTATTTT. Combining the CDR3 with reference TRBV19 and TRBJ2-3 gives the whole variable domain DGGITQSPKYLFRKEGQNVTLSCEQNLNHDAMYWYRQDPGQGLRLIYYSQIVNDFQKGDIAEGYSVSREKKESFPLTVTSAQKNPTAFYLCASSIVRVTDTQYFGPGTRLTVL.